These 6 T cell receptor beta chains share one sample of origin, sequenced in a study of blood T cell repertoires in COVID-19. Measured with immunoSEQ multiplex PCR; TCRdb has only the in-frame clones, and not every one. The sample shows more than 95,000 clones, roughly 88% of them seen only once. Sequenced: peripheral blood. The receptor source for this set is a man aged 50 or older with acute or convalescent COVID-19.

V gene TRBV13 combines with J gene TRBJ1-5; D gene unclear. The CDR3 has 15 amino acids. CDR1 is PRHDT, CDR2 FYEKMQ, per germline (reference sequence). Trimming pared 5 bases from V and 2 bases from J, leaving 13 bases between. CDR3 sequence reads: CASSLDPVGNQPQHF. The DNA of the CDR3 is TGTGCCAGCAGCCTAGACCCCGTAGGCAATCAGCCCCAGCATTTT.

The chain recombines TRBV7-9 with TRBJ2-1; 9 bases match TRBD2. The germline V gene encodes CDR1 SEHNR and CDR2 FQNEAQ (reference sequence). V dropped 5 bases and J dropped 8; count of bases not matched to a gene: 7. This CDR3 region has 14 residues. CDR3 residues: CASSQGLAGHEQFF. The CDR3 coding sequence is TGTGCCAGCAGCCAGGGACTAGCAGGCCATGAGCAGTTCTTC. Complete variable domain (other parts from reference TRBV7-9 and TRBJ2-1): DTGVSQNPRHKITKRGQNVTFRCDPISEHNRLYWYRQTLGQGPEFLTYFQNEAQLEKSRLLSDRFSAERPKGSFSTLEIQRTEQGDSAMYLCASSQGLAGHEQFFGPGTRLTVL.

The V and J genes are TRBV3-1 (or the pseudogene TRBV3-2) and TRBJ2-3, with 9 bases fitting TRBD1. The CDR3 has 16 residues. The germline gives CDR1 LGHDT, CDR2 YNNKEL (reference sequence). V lost 0 bases, J lost 2 bases, and 3 bases stayed unmatched. The CDR3, as DNA: TGTGCCAGCAGCCAAGATACAGGGGGCTACACAGATACGCAGTATTTT. Protein product: CASSQDTGGYTDTQYF.

This clone was counted once. J is TRBJ1-6 and V is TRBV7-2; 8 nucleotides agree with TRBD1. The trim removed 5 bases at V and 14 bases at J, leaving 8 bases unmatched. CDR1 and CDR2 from the germline V gene are SGHTA and FQGNSA. This CDR3 is built from 13 residues. In nucleotides, the CDR3 is TGTGCCAGCAGCACCCGGACAGGGACTACCCTCCACTTT. This sequence encodes CASSTRTGTTLHF.

V is TRBV10-2 and J is TRBJ1-4; 7 nucleotides line up with TRBD1. From germline, CDR1 is WSHSY and CDR2 SAAADI. The CDR3 covers 14 residues. J lost 7 bases, V lost 6 bases, and 8 bases had no gene match. The CDR3 nucleotides are TGCGCCAGCAGAGCCGGGACAGCCGCTGAAAAACTGTTTTTT. Protein: CASRAGTAAEKLFF.

The chain uses TRBV3-1 (or the pseudogene TRBV3-2) and TRBJ2-5; TRBD2 matches at 10 bases. J was trimmed by 5 bases and V by 1 base; bases with no gene match: 10. This CDR3 has 17 residues. Germline values: CDR1 LGHDT, CDR2 YNNKEL (reference sequence). The CDR3 sequence is CASSQGSGRGGGETQYF. Here the CDR3 DNA reads TGTGCCAGCAGCCAAGGGAGCGGGAGGGGCGGTGGGGAGACCCAGTACTTC.